The 8 T cell receptor beta chains reported below all come from one sample, sequenced in a study of shared clonotypes between healthy human individuals. Sequencing used immunoSEQ multiplex PCR; TCRdb keeps in-frame clones, though not all of them. The data show millions of clones, with over 85% seen just once and 0.85% to 1.2% held by the top ten. CD45RO-negative cells were positively selected for CCR7, leaving out terminally differentiated effector memory CD45RA+ cells. The sequenced material came from naive CD8+ T cells sorted from blood. The receptors originated from a man younger than 30 in good health.

The V and J genes are TRBV7-6 and TRBJ2-2; D not resolved. The V end lost 1 base, the J end lost 3 bases, and 24 bases lay between the germline ends. The CDR3 covers 20 residues. Germline assignment: CDR1 SGHVS and CDR2 FNYEAQ. This chain's CDR3 is CASSLELSRATSFYTGELFF. As DNA, the CDR3 is TGTGCCAGCAGCTTAGAACTCTCCCGGGCCACGAGTTTTTACACCGGGGAGCTGTTTTTT.

V and J are TRBV5-1 and TRBJ2-5; weak D call: TRBD1 (5 bases). Trimming pared 4 bases from V and 4 bases from J, leaving 17 bases between. Per the germline V gene, CDR1 is SGHRS and CDR2 is YFSETQ. This CDR3 has 15 residues. CDR3 residues: CASSMDTRSSETQYF. The CDR3, as DNA: TGCGCCAGCAGCATGGACACACGTTCCTCAGAGACCCAGTACTTC.

The chain uses TRBV27 and TRBJ2-7; tentatively, D is TRBD2 (6 bases). Trimming removed 6 bases from V and 1 base from J, with 16 bases in between. Germline V CDR1 and CDR2: MNHEY, SMNVEV (reference sequence). The CDR3 is 15 residues long. CDR3 protein: CASRFSGRGSYEQYF. The CDR3 bases are TGTGCCAGCAGGTTCTCCGGGCGGGGATCCTACGAGCAGTACTTC.

This sequence joins TRBV27 and TRBJ1-2, with 7 nucleotides matching TRBD1. CDR1 and CDR2 (germline): MNHEY, SMNVEV (reference sequence). This CDR3 comprises 18 residues. V trimming: 3 bases; J trimming: 4 bases; junction bases outside the gene matches: 17. CDR3 protein: CASSLKDSLGGHSYGYTF. CDR3 DNA: TGTGCCAGCAGTTTGAAGGATTCGTTAGGGGGCCACAGCTATGGCTACACCTTC.

This chain uses TRBV13 with TRBJ2-2; 10 positions match TRBD2. Germline CDR1 PRHDT, CDR2 FYEKMQ (reference sequence). The ends lost 4 bases at V and 5 bases at J; junction bases unmatched: 7. There are 16 residues in the CDR3. CDR3 bases: TGTGCCAGCAGCTCTACTAGCGGGGCTAAAACCGGGGAGCTGTTTTTT. It encodes CASSSTSGAKTGELFF.

The chain recombines TRBV4-1 with TRBJ1-5; TRBD1 aligns across 8 bases. V shed 0 bases, J shed 9 bases, and the junction held 4 bases outside the gene matches. The CDR3 runs 14 residues. Germline V gene sequence: CDR1 MGHRA, CDR2 YSYEKL. The CDR3 region has the DNA TGCGCCAGCAGCCAAGATACAGGGGGGTGGCCCCAGCATTTT. Protein product: CASSQDTGGWPQHF.

V is TRBV21-1 and J is TRBJ1-6. TRBV21-1 is shown as a pseudogene. The CDR3 loop spans 11 amino acids. CDR3 bases: TGTGCCAGCAGCCCGGATTCACCCCTCCACTTT. Translated: CASSPDSPLHF.

The J gene is TRBJ2-5, the V gene TRBV27; no clear D. The CDR3 contains 12 residues. Germline CDR1 is MNHEY and CDR2 is SMNVEV (reference sequence). Trimming removed 6 bases at V and 2 bases at J, with 7 bases between. The CDR3, as DNA: TGTGCCAGCAGCAACAGTCAAGAGACCCAGTACTTC. It yields the protein CASSNSQETQYF.